This T cell receptor beta chain is from a study of T cell responses to AZD1222 COVID-19 vaccine. Germline V gene sequence: CDR1 SGHRS, CDR2 YFSETQ. V lost 2 bases and J lost 0, with 9 bases in between. The CDR3 is made up of 14 amino acids. The study's findings and limits: Scientists sampled the repertoires only once the peak T cell response had passed. Possibly, clonal diversity was underestimated; donors were largely white British and included more females.

Data came from immunoSEQ multiplex PCR; TCRdb stores just in-frame clones and leaves some out. This sample has about 160,000 clones, with approximately 90% found just once. With respect to this clone: The antigen is unknown.

The sequences come from peripheral blood, collected on day 0 of AZD1222 vaccination. J is TRBJ2-7 and V is TRBV5-1, with D possibly TRBD2 on 6 matching bases. This TCR derives from an adult in good health. The CDR3 region has the DNA TGCGCCAGCAGCTTAGCGGGCCTCTCCTACGAGCAGTACTTC. Translation gives CASSLAGLSYEQYF.